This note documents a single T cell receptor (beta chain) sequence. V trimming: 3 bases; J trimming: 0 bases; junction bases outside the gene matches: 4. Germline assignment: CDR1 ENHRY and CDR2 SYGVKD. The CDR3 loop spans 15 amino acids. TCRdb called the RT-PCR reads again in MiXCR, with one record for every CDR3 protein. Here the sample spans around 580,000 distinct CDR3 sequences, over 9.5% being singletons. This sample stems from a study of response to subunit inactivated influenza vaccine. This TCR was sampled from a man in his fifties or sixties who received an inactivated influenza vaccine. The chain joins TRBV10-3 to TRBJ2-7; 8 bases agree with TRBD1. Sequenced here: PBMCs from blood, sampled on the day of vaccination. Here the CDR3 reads CAISDGQGSSYEQYF. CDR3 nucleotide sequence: TGTGCCATCAGTGACGGACAGGGTAGCTCCTACGAGCAGTACTTC.